This T cell receptor beta chain is from a study of follicular helper T cells after annual influenza vaccination. Trimming removed 1 base at V and 6 bases at J, with 10 bases between. CDR1 and CDR2 (germline): SEHNR, FQNEAQ (reference sequence). This CDR3 spans 13 amino acids. Survey level resolution was used for TCRB sequencing. Sequenced by immunoSEQ multiplex PCR; TCRdb stores in-frame clones only, minus some. The top ten hold approximately 3.8% of the sample, which has around 10,000 clones, 80% to 90% seen once. Broader study findings: ICOS+CD38+ cTfh clonality change tracked circulating plasmablast frequency change. Recurrent ICOS+CD38+ cTfh clonotypes included tetramer and AIM influenza-specific ones.

Worth noting for this clone: Its antigen remains unknown.

Time point given: 2014-2015 season, 7 days after vaccination. The chain has TRBV7-9 and TRBJ2-7; the D is unclear. This clonotype originated in an adult who received the influenza vaccine. The source was CXCR5+ CD38- circulating T follicular helper cells from blood, collected 7 days after influenza vaccination. The subset here: circulating Tfh, non-naive CD4+CXCR5+PD-1+ (ICOS+CD38+ or ICOS-CD38-). The CDR3: CASSLELGSEQYF. In nucleotides, the CDR3 is TGTGCCAGCAGCTTAGAATTAGGATCCGAGCAGTACTTC.